The 21 T cell receptor beta chains presented below share a single source sample, sequenced in a study of blood T cell repertoires in COVID-19. Some clones are missing from TCRdb's copy, which holds only in-frame ones; the method was immunoSEQ multiplex PCR. Among around 180,000 clones, 70% to 90% were seen once, and the ten largest hold 9.5% to 13%. The sample comprised peripheral blood. Receptors were obtained from a human donor with active or convalescent COVID-19. The donor label of this sample is uncertain.

This chain uses TRBV5-4 with TRBJ1-2, with D unresolved. V was pared by 4 bases and J by 4 bases, with 14 bases between. This CDR3 is 14 amino acids long. Germline CDR1 SGHNT, CDR2 YYREEE (reference sequence). The CDR3 sequence is CASSPEETRYGYTF. The DNA of the CDR3 is TGTGCCAGCAGCCCGGAAGAGACACGCTATGGCTACACCTTC.

Only one count was recorded for this clone. The V call is TRBV19, the J call TRBJ2-7; maybe TRBD2 (6 bases). V was cut by 5 bases and J by 3 bases, with 11 bases left in between. Germline CDR1 and CDR2: LNHDA and SQIVND (reference sequence). CDR3 size: 13 residues. The CDR3 is CASSQGEVYEQYF. In DNA form, the CDR3 reads TGTGCCAGTAGTCAAGGGGAGGTCTACGAGCAGTACTTC. Drawing the rest from reference TRBV19 and TRBJ2-7, the complete variable domain is DGGITQSPKYLFRKEGQNVTLSCEQNLNHDAMYWYRQDPGQGLRLIYYSQIVNDFQKGDIAEGYSVSREKKESFPLTVTSAQKNPTAFYLCASSQGEVYEQYFGPGTRLTVT.

In this sample, this clone turned up once. The gene calls are TRBV6-5 and TRBJ2-1, with 15 positions matching TRBD2. The CDR3 covers 15 residues. The J segment lost 16 bases and the V segment lost 6 bases, leaving 13 bases of the junction unmatched. From germline, CDR1 is MNHEY and CDR2 SVGAGI. CDR3 sequence reads: CASRRPGLAGGVLFF. The CDR3 nucleotides read TGTGCCAGCAGACGACCGGGACTAGCGGGAGGAGTGCTATTCTTC.

CDR3 in amino acids: CASSADGGNTEAFF. Here the CDR3 DNA reads TGTGCCAGCAGCGCGGACGGGGGGAACACTGAAGCTTTCTTT. The chain employs TRBV9 and TRBJ1-1; a weak D match, TRBD1 (5 bases). The CDR3 runs 14 residues. Trimming left V 3 bases short and J 1 base short, with 10 bases between. Germline CDR1 reads SGDLS; CDR2 reads YYNGEE.

The J gene is TRBJ1-5, the V gene TRBV6-6; tentative D call: TRBD1 (5 bases). The V end was cut by 0 bases, the J end by 3 bases, with 12 bases between. The length of the CDR3 is 16 residues. The germline V gene encodes CDR1 MNHNY and CDR2 SVGAGI (reference sequence). CDR3 sequence reads: CASSYSSGGLNQPQHF. CDR3 DNA: TGTGCCAGCAGTTACTCTTCGGGGGGACTCAATCAGCCCCAGCATTTT.

The rearrangement uses TRBV28 and TRBJ2-3; the D is unclear. The CDR3 is made up of 13 amino acids. In germline, CDR1 is MDHEN, CDR2 SYDVKM. Trimming took 5 bases from V and 14 from J, leaving 20 bases between them. In DNA, the CDR3 is TGTGCCAGCAGTACCTCGCGTGTCGCGGCCGGGTATTTT. Translation: CASSTSRVAAGYF.

The genes are TRBV24-1 and TRBJ2-2; D gene unclear. V was trimmed by 8 bases and J by 6 bases, leaving 12 bases between them. The V gene's germline CDR1 is KGHDR and CDR2 SFDVKD. The CDR3 is made up of 13 amino acids. CDR3 sequence (DNA): TGTGCCACCACTGCGAGCCCCGCCGGGGAGCTGTTTTTT. Translation gives CATTASPAGELFF.

Ten or more counts support this clone. This chain uses TRBV6-5 with TRBJ1-4; D not resolved. The V end lost 7 bases, the J end lost 5 bases, and 14 bases lay between the germline ends. The CDR3 sequence is 14 residues long. Germline V CDR1 and CDR2: MNHEY, SVGAGI. The CDR3 DNA follows: TGTGCCAGCACCCGCGGGATACTAAATGAAAAACTGTTTTTT. This sequence encodes CASTRGILNEKLFF.

The chain carries TRBV2 and TRBJ2-1; 7 bases are shared with TRBD1. The CDR3 length is 15 residues. J gave up 6 bases and V 7 bases, and 12 bases lay outside the gene matches. Looked up from germline, CDR1 is SNHLY and CDR2 is FYNNEI. The CDR3 sequence is CASTPDKGAINEQFF. The CDR3 DNA reads as TGTGCCAGCACCCCCGACAAGGGGGCAATCAATGAGCAGTTCTTC.

The V call is TRBV2, the J call TRBJ1-2; D perhaps matches TRBD1 (5 bases). The germline V gene has CDR1 SNHLY and CDR2 FYNNEI. There are 13 residues in the CDR3. V lost 6 bases and J lost 5, with 13 bases in between. The CDR3 DNA sequence: TGTGCCAGCAGCCCCGACAGCGGGTATGGCTACACCTTC. Protein sequence: CASSPDSGYGYTF. The whole variable domain, remainder taken from reference TRBV2 and TRBJ1-2, is EPEVTQTPSHQVTQMGQEVILRCVPISNHLYFYWYRQILGQKVEFLVSFYNNEISEKSEIFDDQFSVERPDGSNFTLKIRSTKLEDSAMYFCASSPDSGYGYTFGSGTRLTVV.

For this clone: The junction departs from germline at one end; a sequencing error may be responsible. This chain joins TRBV7-7 and TRBJ2-3; D is perhaps TRBD2 (6 bases). Per germline, CDR1 SSHAT and CDR2 FNYEAQ (reference sequence). CDR3 length: 17 amino acids. CDR3 loop: CASSLAPPGVLTDTQYF. The CDR3 region has the DNA TGTGCTAGCAGCTTAGCTCCACCGGGGGTCCTCACAGATACGCAGTATTTT.

The chain uses TRBV10-2 and TRBJ2-2; 11 nucleotides agree with TRBD2. The V segment lost 6 bases and the J segment 4 bases; nucleotides outside the gene matches: 1. The CDR3 is 14 residues long. From germline, CDR1 is WSHSY and CDR2 SAAADI. As DNA, the CDR3 is TGCGCCAGCAGGGGACTAGCGGTCACCGGGGAGCTGTTTTTT. Translating it yields CASRGLAVTGELFF.

The chain recombines TRBV6-1 with TRBJ1-5; 10 bases map to TRBD1. CDR1 and CDR2 from the germline V gene are MNHNS and SASEGT. CDR3 length equals 14 residues. Trimming took 6 bases from V and 4 from J; bases not matched to a gene: 3. The DNA for the CDR3 is TGTGCCAGCAGGGGACAGGGGAGGAATCAGCCCCAGCATTTT. It encodes CASRGQGRNQPQHF.

The chain employs TRBV5-6 and TRBJ1-1; 9 nucleotides line up with TRBD1. This CDR3 is 14 amino acids long. Germline values: CDR1 SGHDT, CDR2 YYEEEE. After removal of 1 base from V and 5 bases from J, the junction contained 3 bases not matched to a gene. The CDR3, as DNA: TGTGCCAGCAGCTTGACAGGGGGCAGGACTGAAGCTTTCTTT. This gives the protein CASSLTGGRTEAFF.

The chain carries TRBV28 and TRBJ2-1; 11 bases are a match to TRBD2. The CDR3 consists of 14 residues. Per germline, CDR1 MDHEN and CDR2 SYDVKM. With 6 bases clipped from V and 9 bases from J, the junction kept 7 bases outside the gene matches. The CDR3 DNA reads as TGTGCCAGCAGGAGACTAGCGGGGTTCGGTGAGCAGTTCTTC. It is translated as CASRRLAGFGEQFF.

V is TRBV11-1 and J is TRBJ1-6; D not resolved. V was pared by 1 base and J by 7 bases, with 5 bases between. Germline CDR1 reads SGHAT; CDR2 reads FQDESV (reference sequence). The CDR3 is 13 residues long. This CDR3 is CASSLVLNSPLHF. The DNA for the CDR3 is TGTGCCAGCAGCTTAGTATTGAATTCACCCCTCCACTTT. The full variable domain, its missing parts supplied by reference TRBV11-1 and TRBJ1-6, is EAEVAQSPRYKITEKSQAVAFWCDPISGHATLYWYRQILGQGPELLVQFQDESVVDDSQLPKDRFSAERLKGVDSTLKIQPAELGDSAMYLCASSLVLNSPLHFGNGTRLTVT.

V usage is TRBV10-3 and J usage is TRBJ1-4; 8 nucleotides line up with TRBD1. There are 13 residues in the CDR3. Trimming removed 6 bases from V and 6 bases from J; junction bases left unmatched: 3. CDR1 and CDR2 from the germline V gene are ENHRY and SYGVKD. As DNA, the CDR3 is TGTGCCATCAGAGGGACAGGAGATGAAAAACTGTTTTTT. It encodes CAIRGTGDEKLFF.

The chain uses TRBV4-3 and TRBJ2-3; 8 nucleotides match TRBD2. V lost 0 bases, J lost 0 bases, and 5 bases stayed unmatched. The CDR3 totals 17 residues. The germline gives CDR1 LGHNA, CDR2 YSLEER. The CDR3 DNA sequence: TGCGCCAGCAGCCAAGATCCGGGACTAGATAGCACAGATACGCAGTATTTT. It is translated as CASSQDPGLDSTDTQYF.

V and J are TRBV10-1 and TRBJ2-7; TRBD2 is a possible D gene (5 bases). Trimming shortened V by 3 bases and J by 4 bases, and 10 bases separated the two germline ends. The CDR3 runs 13 residues. Germline assignment: CDR1 WNHNN and CDR2 SYGVQD (reference sequence). The CDR3 loop reads CASSDPGRYEQYF. CDR3 DNA sequence: TGCGCCAGCAGTGATCCGGGGAGATACGAGCAGTACTTC.

This clone appeared a single time. The chain employs TRBV3-1 (or the pseudogene TRBV3-2) and TRBJ1-1; D is ambiguous. This CDR3 is 12 amino acids long. Trimming took 7 bases from V and 5 from J, leaving 11 bases between them. The V gene's germline CDR1 is LGHDT and CDR2 YNNKEL (reference sequence). CDR3 residues: CASTFSGTEAFF. The CDR3 bases are TGTGCCAGCACCTTTAGCGGGACTGAAGCTTTCTTT.

V and J are TRBV7-2 and TRBJ2-3, with 9 bases aligning to TRBD2. The germline CDR1 and CDR2 sequences are SGHTA and FQGNSA. CDR3 length equals 14 residues. J gave up 4 bases and V 3 bases, and 2 bases lay outside the gene matches. In DNA form, the CDR3 reads TGTGCCAGCAGCTTGGGACTAGCTTCAGATACGCAGTATTTT. It yields the protein CASSLGLASDTQYF.